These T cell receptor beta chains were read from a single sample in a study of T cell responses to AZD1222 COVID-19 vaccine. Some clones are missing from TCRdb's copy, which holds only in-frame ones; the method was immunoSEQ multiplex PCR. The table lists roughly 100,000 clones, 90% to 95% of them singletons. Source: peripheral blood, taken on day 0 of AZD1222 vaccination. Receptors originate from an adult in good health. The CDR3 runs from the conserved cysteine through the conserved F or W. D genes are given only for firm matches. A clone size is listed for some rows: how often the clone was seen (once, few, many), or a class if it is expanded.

cdr3_nt: TGTGCCAGCAGCCAAGTAATGGGGGAAATGGAGGCTTTCTTT; cdr3_aa: CASSQVMGEMEAFF; v_call: TRBV3-1/TRBV3-2; d_call: -; clone_size: once; j_call: TRBJ1-1
cdr3_nt: TGTGCCAGCTCACCCATCGACGGGACCACCCGAAGGGAGCAGTACTTC; cdr3_aa: CASSPIDGTTRREQYF; v_call: TRBV18; d_call: -; clone_size: -; j_call: TRBJ2-7
cdr3_nt: TGTGCCAGCAGCCAAGGGAGCCGCCCTGGCGGTAATAGCAATCAGCCCCAGCATTTT; cdr3_aa: CASSQGSRPGGNSNQPQHF; v_call: TRBV3-1/TRBV3-2; d_call: -; clone_size: -; j_call: TRBJ1-5
cdr3_nt: TGTGCCAGCAGCGTTGGGTTTACAGGGGGAAACTATGGCTACACCTTC; cdr3_aa: CASSVGFTGGNYGYTF; v_call: TRBV9; d_call: TRBD1; clone_size: -; j_call: TRBJ1-2
cdr3_nt: TGCGCCAGCAGCAGACGGACAGGGGAAGAGACCCAGTACTTC; cdr3_aa: CASSRRTGEETQYF; v_call: TRBV5-1; d_call: TRBD1; clone_size: -; j_call: TRBJ2-5
cdr3_nt: TGCGCCAGCAGCCCTACCCCCGGGACAGGGACCGATGAGCAGTTCTTC; cdr3_aa: CASSPTPGTGTDEQFF; v_call: TRBV5-1; d_call: TRBD1; clone_size: -; j_call: TRBJ2-1
cdr3_nt: TGTGCCAGCAGCCTGGACCATAGCAATCAGCCCCAGCATTTT; cdr3_aa: CASSLDHSNQPQHF; v_call: TRBV6-5; d_call: -; clone_size: once; j_call: TRBJ1-5
cdr3_nt: TGTGCCAGCAGTGGGGGGACTAGGAGACAAGAGACCCAGTACTTC; cdr3_aa: CASSGGTRRQETQYF; v_call: TRBV6-1; d_call: TRBD2; clone_size: -; j_call: TRBJ2-5
cdr3_nt: TGTGCCAGTAGTATCCGAGGACAGGGGGATACGCAGTATTTT; cdr3_aa: CASSIRGQGDTQYF; v_call: TRBV19; d_call: TRBD1; clone_size: -; j_call: TRBJ2-3
cdr3_nt: TGTGCCAGCACTTCTGGGGCCAACGTCCTGACTTTC; cdr3_aa: CASTSGANVLTF; v_call: TRBV28; d_call: -; clone_size: -; j_call: TRBJ2-6
cdr3_nt: TGTGCCAGCAGCCCTAGCGGGAGGATGAAGAATGAGCAGTTCTTC; cdr3_aa: CASSPSGRMKNEQFF; v_call: TRBV3-1/TRBV3-2; d_call: TRBD2; clone_size: -; j_call: TRBJ2-1
cdr3_nt: TGTGCCAGCAGTTTGGGATACCAAGAGACCCAGTACTTC; cdr3_aa: CASSLGYQETQYF; v_call: TRBV25-1; d_call: -; clone_size: -; j_call: TRBJ2-5
cdr3_nt: TGTGCCAGCAGCAAAGAAAAACCAGAAGACAGGGGAAGCGAGCAGTACTTC; cdr3_aa: CASSKEKPEDRGSEQYF; v_call: TRBV21-1; d_call: -; clone_size: -; j_call: TRBJ2-7
cdr3_nt: TGTGCCAGCAGCTTACAGGAGCTCATGAACACTGAAGCTTTCTTT; cdr3_aa: CASSLQELMNTEAFF; v_call: TRBV5-6; d_call: -; clone_size: -; j_call: TRBJ1-1
cdr3_nt: TGTGCCAGCTCAAAAGAGACGAACACTGAAGCTTTCTTT; cdr3_aa: CASSKETNTEAFF; v_call: TRBV18; d_call: -; clone_size: -; j_call: TRBJ1-1
cdr3_nt: TGTGCCAGCAGAGGGACAGGTTCTCTGGGAGGCTACACCTTC; cdr3_aa: CASRGTGSLGGYTF; v_call: TRBV28; d_call: TRBD1; clone_size: -; j_call: TRBJ1-2
cdr3_nt: TGCAGCGTTGAGGGAGCGGGAGGGTCGTTTTTGTTCTTC; cdr3_aa: CSVEGAGGSFLFF; v_call: TRBV29-1; d_call: TRBD2; clone_size: -; j_call: TRBJ2-1
cdr3_nt: TGTGCCAGCTCACGGGTGGAGGGGTTGAACACTGAAGCTTTCTTT; cdr3_aa: CASSRVEGLNTEAFF; v_call: TRBV18; d_call: -; clone_size: -; j_call: TRBJ1-1
cdr3_nt: TGTGCCAGCAGCTTAACAAGCCTAGCGGGAGTGGCCCAGTACTTC; cdr3_aa: CASSLTSLAGVAQYF; v_call: TRBV7-3; d_call: TRBD2; clone_size: -; j_call: TRBJ2-5
cdr3_nt: TGCGCCAGCAGCCTTTCCCAAGAGACCCAGTACTTC; cdr3_aa: CASSLSQETQYF; v_call: TRBV5-1; d_call: -; clone_size: -; j_call: TRBJ2-5